Sequencing of this T cell receptor (beta chain) was carried out in a study of blood T cell repertoires in COVID-19 (dated by TCRdb to the early 2020s). Looking at the study overall: Samples covering the acute and convalescent phases of COVID-19 were provided by collaborators in the United States, Italy and Spain. Subjects who had been exposed to COVID-19, were actively infected with it, or had recovered from it provided the deeply sampled blood TCRbeta repertoires that made up the dataset. The repertoires were released in a freely available public database meant as a resource for research on the immune response to SARS-CoV-2. The samples were drawn from the first 160 participants of the ongoing ImmuneRACE study and from under 1,500 subjects provided by 6 global collaborators. The material from the prospective study consisted of cDNA or gDNA derived from T cells, B-cell-depleted T cells, or PBMCs. Where available, HLA class I and class II types were obtained from metadata supplied by the sample provider rather than from assay-based typing. Sample metadata almost always included a de-identified subject ID, COVID-19 status, age in years and sex.

About this clone: Its antigen target is currently unknown. Base qualities are missing; no much larger clone stands one base away.

Trimming at the junction amounts to 3 bases on V and 2 bases on J, and the germline ends lie 12 bases apart. The CDR3 has 15 amino acids, counting the end cysteine and phenylalanine. The entry retains the CDR3 DNA only, 45 bases that are in frame from base 1. For CDR1 and CDR2, the germline V gene lists KGHDR and SFDVKD. The immunoSEQ Assay, a bias-controlled multiplex PCR, was used to amplify TCRbeta CDR3 regions from genomic DNA. As for the authors' bioinformatics: Within the assay, amplification of reference gene primers was used to estimate how many nucleated cells each sample contained. To quantify the absolute abundance of each unique TCRbeta CDR3 rearrangement, sequence reads were collapsed and filtered. For each sample, productive Simpson clonality was calculated as the square root of Simpson's diversity index across productive rearrangements. TCRdb took over this immuneACCESS table, retaining in-frame rearrangements with V and J assigned. Such tables are incomplete; in checked studies, under half of the missing clones stem from an unresolved V gene, and the remainder is unexplained. V and J calls and clone size are given by that table; D and trimming were obtained from the DNA. Here the sample has 150,000 or so clones; roughly nine tenths occur a single time. Of the sample, approximately 2.4% is held by the ten largest clones.

The paper's findings and limits, for the study overall: The amount of clinical and demographic metadata varied by source and participant and was provided uncurated.

Whole blood was collected in K2EDTA tubes by collaborating institutions according to the institutions' own protocols. For TCRbeta analysis, collaborators shipped samples in one of three forms: frozen whole blood, isolated PBMCs, or DNA extracted from either of those sample types. The sequence was obtained from a woman aged 70-85 years with acute or convalescent COVID-19. Sequences were obtained from peripheral blood. The V and J segments used are TRBV24-1 and TRBJ2-5, with the identity of the D gene unclear. The nucleotide sequence reads TGTGCCACCAGTGATCCACGACAACGTCAAGAGACCCAGTACTTC. This translates into CATSDPRQRQETQYF.